The 21 T cell receptor beta chains presented below share a single source sample, sequenced in a study of T-cell memory formation after mild COVID-19. TCRdb re-called the 5' RACE reads with MiXCR, one entry per CDR3 protein. The sample lists roughly 500,000 distinct CDR3 sequences, over 20% occurring once. The specimen was PBMCs or a T cell subset sorted from them (not recorded which). The receptors here all came from an adult woman who had mild COVID-19 (a few samples of this study predate the infection). Cell type and time point are not known.

This chain connects TRBV2 to TRBJ2-3; TRBD2 matches 8 bases. After removal of 2 bases from V and 6 bases from J, the junction contained 10 bases not matched to a gene. The CDR3 has 16 amino acids. Germline V gene data show CDR1 as SNHLY and CDR2 as FYNNEI. CDR3 sequence reads: CASSELTGGPDDTQYF. CDR3 in DNA: TGTGCCAGCAGTGAACTAACGGGGGGGCCCGATGATACGCAGTATTTT. Full variable domain (outside the CDR3, taken from reference TRBV2 and TRBJ2-3): EPEVTQTPSHQVTQMGQEVILRCVPISNHLYFYWYRQILGQKVEFLVSFYNNEISEKSEIFDDQFSVERPDGSNFTLKIRSTKLEDSAMYFCASSELTGGPDDTQYFGPGTRLTVL.

The rearrangement joins TRBV2 to TRBJ1-2, with D uncertain. The CDR3 runs to 14 residues. CDR1 and CDR2 (germline): SNHLY, FYNNEI. V lost 4 bases to trimming and J lost 4 bases, with 13 bases between them. The DNA of the CDR3 is TGTGCCAGCAGTGCCGGAAATGAGGGCTATGGCTACACCTTC. Translating gives CASSAGNEGYGYTF.

This clonotype was detected a few times. The rearrangement uses TRBV5-1 and TRBJ2-1, with 8 bases aligning to TRBD1. The CDR3 length is 16 residues. Trimming removed 0 bases from V and 6 bases from J; junction bases left unmatched: 8. Germline assignment: CDR1 SGHRS and CDR2 YFSETQ. The CDR3 DNA follows: TGCGCCAGCAGCTTGGACAGGGGGACAAGGGGCAATGAGCAGTTCTTC. This translates into CASSLDRGTRGNEQFF. Combining the CDR3 with reference TRBV5-1 and TRBJ2-1 gives the whole variable domain KAGVTQTPRYLIKTRGQQVTLSCSPISGHRSVSWYQQTPGQGLQFLFEYFSETQRNKGNFPGRFSGRQFSNSRSEMNVSTLELGDSALYLCASSLDRGTRGNEQFFGPGTRLTVL.

This clonotype appeared a few times. The V and J genes are TRBV3-1 and TRBJ1-1, with 8 bases fitting TRBD1. Trimming at V came to 3 bases and at J to 4 bases, leaving 1 base not matched to a gene. In germline, CDR1 is LGHDT, CDR2 YNNKEL (reference sequence). The CDR3 consists of 13 residues. The CDR3 is CASSQGQATEAFF. DNA of the CDR3: TGTGCCAGCAGCCAGGGACAGGCCACTGAAGCTTTCTTT.

In this sample, this clonotype turned up a few times. The CDR3 here is CASSQVFYEQFF. For the CDR3, the DNA is TGTGCCAGCAGCCAAGTTTTCTATGAGCAGTTCTTC. The chain couples TRBV4-2 to TRBJ2-1, with no clear D. The CDR3 has 12 amino acids. CDR1 is LGHNA and CDR2 is YNFKEQ in the germline V gene. V lost 1 base to trimming and J lost 8 bases, with 6 bases between them.

This clonotype turned up a few times. The CDR3 region is CASSPPGSRFVYQPQHF. CDR3 sequence (DNA): TGTGCCAGCAGCCCACCGGGATCCCGATTTGTTTATCAGCCCCAGCATTTT. The chain couples TRBV2 to TRBJ1-5; D remains ambiguous. This CDR3 is 17 amino acids long. Deletions cut 6 bases from V and 5 bases from J, with 23 bases between. Germline lookup yields CDR1 SNHLY and CDR2 FYNNEI.

The chain couples TRBV6-5 to TRBJ1-5; 7 bases are a match to TRBD1. CDR1 MNHEY and CDR2 SVGAGI come from the germline V gene. V trimming: 5 bases; J trimming: 5 bases; junction bases outside the gene matches: 9. The length of the CDR3 is 15 residues. Here the CDR3 DNA reads TGTGCCAGCAGTGTTCGACAGGGCCTGGATCAGCCCCAGCATTTT. It is translated as CASSVRQGLDQPQHF.

The chain employs TRBV5-6 and TRBJ2-3, with D possibly TRBD1 on 6 matching bases. The CDR3 extends over 17 amino acids. Trimming took 4 bases from V and 9 from J, leaving 27 bases between them. Germline V gene data show CDR1 as SGHDT and CDR2 as YYEEEE. CDR3 DNA sequence: TGTGCCAGCAGCCGGATCGCGACAGCAAAGGGGGATCGGACGCAGTATTTT. As protein: CASSRIATAKGDRTQYF. The full variable domain, with the rest looked up from reference TRBV5-6 and TRBJ2-3, is DAGVTQSPTHLIKTRGQQVTLRCSPKSGHDTVSWYQQALGQGPQFIFQYYEEEERQRGNFPDRFSGHQFPNYSSELNVNALLLGDSALYLCASSRIATAKGDRTQYFGPGTRLTVL.

This clonotype was counted a few times. The V and J genes are TRBV11-2 and TRBJ2-7; 9 bases line up with TRBD1. CDR3 length: 14 residues. Germline CDR1 SGHAT, CDR2 FQNNGV. V was pared by 5 bases and J by 4 bases, with 6 bases of the junction left unmatched. The CDR3, as DNA: TGTGCCAGCAGCGTCGGGACAGGGAAATACGAGCAGTACTTC. Its translation is CASSVGTGKYEQYF.

The sample holds a few counts of this clonotype. This rearrangement joins TRBV5-1 to TRBJ2-3; perhaps TRBD1 as D (5 bases). CDR1 and CDR2 (germline): SGHRS, YFSETQ. The CDR3 totals 15 residues. Trimming left V 0 bases short and J 0 bases short, with 8 bases between. This chain's CDR3 is CASSLEGYSTDTQYF. CDR3 coding DNA: TGCGCCAGCAGCTTGGAGGGGTACAGCACAGATACGCAGTATTTT.

The V gene is TRBV5-1, the J gene TRBJ1-2; 8 bases are shared with TRBD1. With V trimmed by 4 bases and J by 8 bases, 13 bases remained unmatched. CDR1 SGHRS and CDR2 YFSETQ come from the germline V gene. The CDR3 loop spans 15 amino acids. CDR3 bases: TGCGCCAGCAGCCGTCCTGGACAGGGCCACCGGGGCTACACCTTC. The encoded protein is CASSRPGQGHRGYTF.

V is TRBV19 and J is TRBJ1-5; TRBD1 agrees at 9 bases. Trimming at V came to 3 bases and at J to 1 base, leaving 4 bases not matched to a gene. Germline V CDR1 and CDR2: LNHDA, SQIVND (reference sequence). This CDR3 is built from 16 residues. The chain's CDR3 is CASSIGTGPSNQPQHF. CDR3 sequence (DNA): TGTGCCAGTAGTATCGGGACAGGGCCAAGCAATCAGCCCCAGCATTTT.

The chain uses TRBV10-3 and TRBJ2-3; D is unclear. V was trimmed by 5 bases and J by 5 bases, leaving 5 bases between them. This CDR3 region has 11 residues. Germline V lookup: CDR1 ENHRY, CDR2 SYGVKD. For the CDR3, the DNA is TGTGCCATCAGTAAACGAGATACGCAGTATTTT. It codes for CAISKRDTQYF.

This clonotype was seen more than once but under ten times. The rearrangement joins TRBV7-9 to TRBJ1-5; no firm D call. Germline CDR1 reads SEHNR; CDR2 reads FQNEAQ (reference sequence). This CDR3 contains 11 residues. The V end lost 1 base, the J end lost 5 bases, and 0 bases lay between the germline ends. Here the CDR3 reads CASSLDQPQHF. CDR3 sequence (DNA): TGTGCCAGCAGCTTAGATCAGCCCCAGCATTTT. Combining the CDR3 with reference TRBV7-9 and TRBJ1-5 gives the whole variable domain DTGVSQNPRHKITKRGQNVTFRCDPISEHNRLYWYRQTLGQGPEFLTYFQNEAQLEKSRLLSDRFSAERPKGSFSTLEIQRTEQGDSAMYLCASSLDQPQHFGDGTRLSIL.

The rearrangement joins TRBV7-9 to TRBJ2-2; possible D gene TRBD1, 5 bases. The germline V gene has CDR1 SEHNR and CDR2 FQNEAQ (reference sequence). This CDR3 has 15 residues. Between the trimmed V and J ends, which lost 5 bases and 0 bases, there was a span of 10 bases. The CDR3 loop reads CASSKGPANTGELFF. CDR3 DNA sequence: TGTGCCAGCAGCAAGGGGCCAGCGAACACCGGGGAGCTGTTTTTT.

Only a few counts were recorded for this clonotype. The V and J genes are TRBV29-1 and TRBJ1-2, with a tentative D call TRBD1 (6 bases). Germline CDR1 is SQVTM and CDR2 is ANQGSEA. This CDR3 contains 12 residues. Trimming removed 3 bases at V and 4 bases at J, with 9 bases between. The CDR3: CSVDKGGYGYTF. CDR3 nucleotides: TGCAGCGTTGACAAGGGGGGCTATGGCTACACCTTC.

The rearrangement links TRBV10-3 to TRBJ1-5; 10 bases fit TRBD1. V lost 10 bases, J lost 2 bases, and 8 bases stayed unmatched. This CDR3 spans 15 amino acids. Germline V lookup: CDR1 ENHRY, CDR2 SYGVKD. This CDR3 reads CATDRGLGGNQPQHF. CDR3 in DNA: TGTGCCACGGACAGGGGGTTAGGCGGCAATCAGCCCCAGCATTTT.

The CDR3 reads CATTANTEAFF. Written as DNA, the CDR3 is TGTGCCACAACAGCCAACACTGAAGCTTTCTTT. V gene TRBV12-3 or TRBV12-4 combines with J gene TRBJ1-1, with D uncertain. Trimming cost V 10 bases and J 2 bases, with 8 bases left between them. CDR3 size: 11 residues.

The chain is built from TRBV2 and TRBJ2-4, with 7 bases aligning to TRBD1. Looked up from germline, CDR1 is SNHLY and CDR2 is FYNNEI. The ends lost 7 bases at V and 5 bases at J; junction bases unmatched: 5. This CDR3 is 13 amino acids long. CDR3 sequence (DNA): TGTGCCAGCACGCCCGACAGGGAAAACATTCAGTACTTC. It encodes CASTPDRENIQYF.

The chain joins TRBV30 to TRBJ2-7; TRBD1 aligns across 9 bases. Germline lookup yields CDR1 GTSNPN and CDR2 SVGIG (reference sequence). The CDR3 sequence is 13 residues long. The ends lost 7 bases at V and 4 bases at J; junction bases unmatched: 8. In DNA, the CDR3 is TGTGCCTTCACCGGGACAGGGCCGTACGAGCAGTACTTC. As protein: CAFTGTGPYEQYF.

This clonotype has only a few counts. The rearrangement joins TRBV4-2 to TRBJ2-2, with a tentative D call TRBD2 (6 bases). The germline V gene has CDR1 LGHNA and CDR2 YNFKEQ. CDR3 length equals 14 residues. V shed 5 bases and J shed 0 bases, with 7 bases lying between them. CDR3 sequence: CASSGGPNTGELFF. Written as DNA, the CDR3 is TGTGCCAGCAGCGGAGGGCCGAACACCGGGGAGCTGTTTTTT.